Listed below are T cell receptor beta chains from one sample, sequenced in a study of shared clonotypes between healthy human individuals. Libraries were prepared by immunoSEQ multiplex PCR; TCRdb keeps only in-frame clonotypes and omits some of them. The data hold 1.4 million or so clones, with approximately 98.5% observed a single time. Material for sequencing was naive CD4+ T cells sorted from blood. The receptors were sampled from a man younger than 45 in good health. Both conserved end residues are trimmed from each CDR3. Each record gives: V gene, J gene, CDR3 protein.

TRBV4-3,TRBJ2-1,ASSQTAMDRVIHNEQF
TRBV5-1,TRBJ1-1,ASSLGSRNTEAF
TRBV28,TRBJ2-3,ASSLRLTDTQY
TRBV19,TRBJ2-6,ASTNGGTGANVLT
TRBV27,TRBJ2-7,ASSQGLAYEQY
TRBV9,TRBJ2-5,ASSVSFQETQY
TRBV6-1,TRBJ2-7,AAGYPGVYEQY
TRBV15,TRBJ2-4,ATSREITGARWIQY
TRBV7-2,TRBJ2-5,ASSTTSGETQY
TRBV18,TRBJ2-7,ASSTTWAGQGPTGKY
TRBV7-3,TRBJ2-3,ASSPEPPRSQY
TRBV28,TRBJ1-5,ASSLVHSNQPQH
TRBV4-1,TRBJ2-1,ASSQGTTNEQF
TRBV28,TRBJ2-5,ASSPGFEETQY
TRBV29-1,TRBJ2-1,RGQNSYNEQF
TRBV10-2,TRBJ2-7,ASSVRDRDRLGSYEQY